This T cell receptor (beta chain) was documented in a study of T cells in Graves' hyperthyroidism and ophthalmopathy. As for the study in general: Peripheral blood was taken when the disease was first diagnosed, before any treatment began.

Stable Graves' hyperthyroidism denoted no ophthalmopathy progression over 18 months. Clinical symptoms, serum thyroxine and TRAb, thyroid ultrasound and orbital computed tomography were used for the diagnoses. Each 10 ml fresh peripheral blood draw supplied the PBMCs. This clonotype came up many times. Amplification yielded TCR beta CDR3 regions, with RNA transcripts as the source. Using the HTBI primer set, a first-round RT-PCR was run on the TCR CDR3. TCRdb recomputed calls from the multiplex PCR reads with MiXCR, one row per CDR3 protein. The sample has hundreds of thousands of distinct CDR3 sequences, 14% seen once. The CDR3 runs 16 residues. J gave up 1 base and V 2 bases, and 7 bases lay outside the gene matches.

This receptor was identified in a middle-aged woman with Graves' hyperthyroidism. This rearrangement joins TRBV12-3 or TRBV12-4 to TRBJ2-7; 8 positions agree with TRBD1. The material sequenced was blood. The CDR3 DNA follows: TGTGCCAGCAGTTTAAGAGGGACAGGACTTTCCTACGAGCAGTACTTC. Protein sequence: CASSLRGTGLSYEQYF.